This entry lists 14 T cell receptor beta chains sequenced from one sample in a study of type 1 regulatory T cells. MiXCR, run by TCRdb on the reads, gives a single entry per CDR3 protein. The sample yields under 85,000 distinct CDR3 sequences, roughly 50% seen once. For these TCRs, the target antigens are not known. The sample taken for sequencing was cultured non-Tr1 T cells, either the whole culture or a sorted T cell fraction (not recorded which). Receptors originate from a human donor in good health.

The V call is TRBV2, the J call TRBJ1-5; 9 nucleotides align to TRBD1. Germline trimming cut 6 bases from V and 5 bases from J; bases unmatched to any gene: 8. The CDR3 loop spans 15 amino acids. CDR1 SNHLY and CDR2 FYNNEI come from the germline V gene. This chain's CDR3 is CASRYNRGRDQPQHF. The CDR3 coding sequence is TGTGCCAGCAGATACAACAGGGGGCGCGATCAGCCCCAGCATTTT.

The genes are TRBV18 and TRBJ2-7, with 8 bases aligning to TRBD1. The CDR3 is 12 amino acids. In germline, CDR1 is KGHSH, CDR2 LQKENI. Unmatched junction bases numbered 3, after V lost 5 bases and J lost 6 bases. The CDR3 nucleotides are TGTGCCAGCTCAACTGGACAGGGCGAGCAGTACTTC. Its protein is CASSTGQGEQYF.

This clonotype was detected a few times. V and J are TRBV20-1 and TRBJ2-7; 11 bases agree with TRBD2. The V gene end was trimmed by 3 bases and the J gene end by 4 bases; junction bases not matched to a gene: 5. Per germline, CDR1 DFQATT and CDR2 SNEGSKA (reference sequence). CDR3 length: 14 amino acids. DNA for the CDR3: TGCAGTGCTAGCCGTAGCGGGGGGGAGTACGAGCAGTACTTC. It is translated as CSASRSGGEYEQYF.

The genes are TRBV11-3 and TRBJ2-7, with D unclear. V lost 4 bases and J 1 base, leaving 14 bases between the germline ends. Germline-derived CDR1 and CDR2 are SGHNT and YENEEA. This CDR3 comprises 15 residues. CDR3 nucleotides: TGTGCCAGCAGCTCTCAACCCGAGCCTTCCTACGAGCAGTACTTC. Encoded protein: CASSSQPEPSYEQYF. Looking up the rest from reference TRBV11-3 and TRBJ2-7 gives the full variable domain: EAGVVQSPRYKIIEKKQPVAFWCNPISGHNTLYWYLQNLGQGPELLIRYENEEAVDDSQLPKDRFSAERLKGVDSTLKIQPAELGDSAVYLCASSSQPEPSYEQYFGPGTRLTVT.

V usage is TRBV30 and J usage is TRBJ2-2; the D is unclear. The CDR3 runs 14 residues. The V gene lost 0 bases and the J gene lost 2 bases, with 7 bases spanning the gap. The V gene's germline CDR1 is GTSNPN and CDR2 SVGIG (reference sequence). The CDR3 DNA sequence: TGTGCCTGGAGTGTAGGCCTAAACACCGGGGAGCTGTTTTTT. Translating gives CAWSVGLNTGELFF.

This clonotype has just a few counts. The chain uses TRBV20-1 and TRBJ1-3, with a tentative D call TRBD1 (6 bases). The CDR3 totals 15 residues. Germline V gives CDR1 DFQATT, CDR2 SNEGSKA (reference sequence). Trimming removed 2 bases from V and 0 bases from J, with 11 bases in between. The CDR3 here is CSARPDSFSGNTIYF. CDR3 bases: TGCAGTGCTAGACCGGACAGTTTCTCTGGAAACACCATATATTTT.

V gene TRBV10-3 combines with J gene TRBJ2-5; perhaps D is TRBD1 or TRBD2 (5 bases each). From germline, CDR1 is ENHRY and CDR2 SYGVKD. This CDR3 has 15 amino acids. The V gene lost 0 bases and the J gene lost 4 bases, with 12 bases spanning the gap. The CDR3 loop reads CAISESRGAGETQYF. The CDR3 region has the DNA TGTGCCATCAGTGAGTCTCGAGGGGCAGGAGAGACCCAGTACTTC.

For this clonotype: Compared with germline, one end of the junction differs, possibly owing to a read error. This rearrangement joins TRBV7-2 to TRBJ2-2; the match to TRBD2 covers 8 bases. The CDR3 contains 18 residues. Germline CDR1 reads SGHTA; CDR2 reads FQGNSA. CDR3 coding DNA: TGTGCCAGCAGCTTAGTGGTGGGGGGACTAGGAATCGCCGGGGAGCTGCTTTTT. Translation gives CASSLVVGGLGIAGELLF.

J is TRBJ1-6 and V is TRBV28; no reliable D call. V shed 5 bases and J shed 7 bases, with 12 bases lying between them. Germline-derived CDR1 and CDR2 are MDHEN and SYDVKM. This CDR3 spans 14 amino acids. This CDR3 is CASSTNTGNSPLHF. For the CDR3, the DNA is TGTGCCAGCAGTACCAACACTGGAAATTCACCCCTCCACTTT.

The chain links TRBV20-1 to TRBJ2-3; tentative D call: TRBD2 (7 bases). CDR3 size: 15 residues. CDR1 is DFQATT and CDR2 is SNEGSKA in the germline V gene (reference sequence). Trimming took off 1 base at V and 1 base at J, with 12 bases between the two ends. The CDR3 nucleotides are TGCAGTGCTAGAGGAGGGGGGGCTGGCACAGATACGCAGTATTTT. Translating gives CSARGGGAGTDTQYF.

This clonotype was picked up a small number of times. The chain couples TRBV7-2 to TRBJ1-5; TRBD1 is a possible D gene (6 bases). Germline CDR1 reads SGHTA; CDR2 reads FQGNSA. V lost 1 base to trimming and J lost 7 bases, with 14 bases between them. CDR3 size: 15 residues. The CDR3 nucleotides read TGTGCCAGCAGCTTAGATCAGGGGTTTTCCCAGCCCCAGCATTTT. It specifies CASSLDQGFSQPQHF.

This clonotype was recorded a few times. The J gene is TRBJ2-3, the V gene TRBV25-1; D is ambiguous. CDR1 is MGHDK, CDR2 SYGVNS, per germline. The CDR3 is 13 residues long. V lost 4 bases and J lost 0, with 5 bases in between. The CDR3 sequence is CASSALSTDTQYF. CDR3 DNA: TGTGCCAGCAGTGCGTTAAGCACAGATACGCAGTATTTT.

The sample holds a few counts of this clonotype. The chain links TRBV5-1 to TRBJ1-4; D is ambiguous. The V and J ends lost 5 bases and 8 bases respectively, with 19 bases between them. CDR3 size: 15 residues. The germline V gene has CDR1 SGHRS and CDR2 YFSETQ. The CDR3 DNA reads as TGCGCCAGCAGACCGCAGCTGGGAGGAGGGGAAAAACTGTTTTTT. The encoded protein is CASRPQLGGGEKLFF.

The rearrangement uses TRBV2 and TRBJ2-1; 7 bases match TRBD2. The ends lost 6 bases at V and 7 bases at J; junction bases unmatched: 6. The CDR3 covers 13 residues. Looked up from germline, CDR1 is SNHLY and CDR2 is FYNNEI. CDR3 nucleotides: TGTGCCAGCAGCAAACCGCGGGGGAATGAGCAGTTCTTC. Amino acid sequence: CASSKPRGNEQFF.